The 21 T cell receptor beta chains listed next were all sequenced from one sample in a study of cytomegalovirus exposure and HLA in healthy donors. PCR employed 60 Vbeta and 13 Jbeta primers. Sequenced by immunoSEQ multiplex PCR; TCRdb stores in-frame clones only, minus some. The sample includes around 100,000 clones, roughly four fifths of them seen just once. Material: PBMCs. The origin of the receptors is a female donor in good health and CMV-seropositive.

The rearrangement links TRBV30 to TRBJ1-1, with a possible D match to TRBD1 (5 bases). CDR1 is GTSNPN, CDR2 SVGIG, per germline (reference sequence). This CDR3 region has 14 residues. Trimming removed 1 base at V and 5 bases at J, with 14 bases between. CDR3 coding DNA: TGTGCCTGGAGTGCTCACTCCCGGGGGACTGAAGCTTTCTTT. Translating gives CAWSAHSRGTEAFF. The variable domain in full, completed from reference TRBV30 and TRBJ1-1, reads SQTIHQWPATLVQPVGSPLSLECTVEGTSNPNLYWYRQAAGRGLQLLFYSVGIGQISSEVPQNLSASRPQDRQFILSSKKLLLSDSGFYLCAWSAHSRGTEAFFGQGTRLTVV.

CDR3 loop: CASSEYNREAFF. CDR3 coding DNA: TGTGCCAGCAGTGAATATAATCGGGAAGCTTTCTTT. V gene TRBV25-1 combines with J gene TRBJ1-1, with D unresolved. Germline V gives CDR1 MGHDK, CDR2 SYGVNS. V lost 0 bases and J 8 bases, leaving 7 bases between the germline ends. The CDR3 runs to 12 residues.

V usage is TRBV9 and J usage is TRBJ2-1; the match to TRBD2 covers 7 bases. The CDR3 has 16 residues. Germline V gene sequence: CDR1 SGDLS, CDR2 YYNGEE. V was clipped by 2 bases and J by 6 bases; unmatched bases: 11. In DNA form, the CDR3 reads TGTGCCAGCAGCGTTCGGGACTACCCTTCGGGCAATGAGCAGTTCTTC. Translation: CASSVRDYPSGNEQFF.

The chain has TRBV29-1 and TRBJ2-7, with D possibly matching TRBD1 (6 bases). Germline V gene lookup returns CDR1 SQVTM and CDR2 ANQGSEA. The ends were cut back, 3 bases at V and 0 bases at J, with 15 bases in the middle. The CDR3 contains 15 residues. Here the CDR3 DNA reads TGCAGCGTTGAGTATCGGACAGAAAGCTCCTACGAGCAGTACTTC. It codes for CSVEYRTESSYEQYF.

The chain combines TRBV5-1 with TRBJ2-5, with 7 bases fitting TRBD1. CDR1 is SGHRS, CDR2 YFSETQ, per germline. The V gene end was trimmed by 4 bases and the J gene end by 1 base; junction bases not matched to a gene: 7. CDR3 size: 15 residues. The DNA of the CDR3 is TGCGCCAGCAGCGCCCTAGGGACAGCCCAAGAGACCCAGTACTTC. This translates into CASSALGTAQETQYF.

V and J are TRBV4-2 and TRBJ1-5; D gene uncertain. This CDR3 is built from 16 residues. Looked up from germline, CDR1 is LGHNA and CDR2 is YNFKEQ. V lost 2 bases, J lost 0 bases, and 11 bases lay in between. The CDR3 reads CASSQNRGYSNQPQHF. The CDR3 bases are TGTGCCAGCAGCCAAAACCGGGGTTATAGCAATCAGCCCCAGCATTTT.

This clone was counted between two and nine times. This sequence joins TRBV5-1 and TRBJ2-3; 11 positions agree with TRBD2. This CDR3 has 18 amino acids. The germline V gene has CDR1 SGHRS and CDR2 YFSETQ. V was pared by 2 bases and J by 0 bases, with 8 bases of the junction left unmatched. In nucleotides, the CDR3 is TGCGCCAGCAGCTTAGGACTAGCGGGCGATTCTAGCACAGATACGCAGTATTTT. It encodes CASSLGLAGDSSTDTQYF.

The chain employs TRBV19 and TRBJ1-2; D gene unclear. Trimming cost V 3 bases and J 5 bases, with 19 bases left between them. Per the germline V gene, CDR1 is LNHDA and CDR2 is SQIVND (reference sequence). CDR3 length: 16 residues. The CDR3 is CASSIEPTRVEYGYTF. The CDR3 region has the DNA TGTGCCAGTAGTATCGAACCGACCCGGGTAGAATATGGCTACACCTTC.

The V gene is TRBV7-6, the J gene TRBJ1-3; TRBD1 agrees at 8 bases. This CDR3 contains 16 residues. Germline-derived CDR1 and CDR2 are SGHVS and FNYEAQ. Losses at the gene ends were 2 bases for V and 3 bases for J; bases not matched to a gene: 6. The CDR3, as DNA: TGTGCCAGCAGCTTACAAGGACAGGGACATGGAAACACCATATATTTT. It specifies CASSLQGQGHGNTIYF.

The J gene is TRBJ2-1, the V gene TRBV7-9; TRBD2 aligns across 8 bases. J gave up 4 bases and V 1 base, and 3 bases lay outside the gene matches. The germline V gene has CDR1 SEHNR and CDR2 FQNEAQ (reference sequence). There are 15 residues in the CDR3. The CDR3 protein is CASSLGSGGYNEQFF. CDR3 DNA: TGTGCCAGCAGCTTAGGAAGCGGGGGATACAATGAGCAGTTCTTC.

This clone came up once. The chain employs TRBV19 and TRBJ1-5; TRBD1 aligns across 8 bases. Per germline, CDR1 LNHDA and CDR2 SQIVND (reference sequence). The V segment lost 5 bases and the J segment 4 bases; nucleotides outside the gene matches: 7. The CDR3 sequence is 15 residues long. In DNA, the CDR3 is TGTGCCAGTAGTGGGGGACAGGCCGGTAATCAGCCCCAGCATTTT. Amino acid sequence: CASSGGQAGNQPQHF.

The J gene is TRBJ2-1, the V gene TRBV27; possible D gene TRBD2, 6 bases. Trimming shortened V by 2 bases and J by 4 bases, and 12 bases separated the two germline ends. CDR1 is MNHEY and CDR2 is SMNVEV in the germline V gene (reference sequence). This CDR3 has 15 residues. Written as DNA, the CDR3 is TGTGCCAGCAGTTTAGTAGCGGATCCATACAATGAGCAGTTCTTC. This gives the protein CASSLVADPYNEQFF.

This sequence joins TRBV5-1 and TRBJ2-5; TRBD2 matches at 13 bases. The V segment lost 3 bases and the J segment 1 base; nucleotides outside the gene matches: 0. CDR1 SGHRS and CDR2 YFSETQ come from the germline V gene. The CDR3 sequence is 15 residues long. The CDR3 region is CASSWTSGSQETQYF. CDR3 nucleotide sequence: TGCGCCAGCAGCTGGACTAGCGGGAGCCAAGAGACCCAGTACTTC.

This clone was seen only a few times. The chain couples TRBV6-5 to TRBJ2-1, with D perhaps TRBD2 (5 bases). The germline V and J ends were trimmed by 3 bases and 8 bases, with 20 bases remaining between them. Germline V gene sequence: CDR1 MNHEY, CDR2 SVGAGI. The CDR3 length is 16 residues. CDR3 in DNA: TGTGCCAGCAGTTATCTCAGCGGCCTTAATTCGGATGAGCAGTTCTTC. It specifies CASSYLSGLNSDEQFF.

This clone was found a few times. The CDR3: CASLDQGIPEAFF. CDR3 coding DNA: TGTGCCAGCCTGGACCAGGGGATTCCTGAAGCTTTCTTT. The chain carries TRBV19 and TRBJ1-1, with D possibly TRBD1 on 6 matching bases. V lost 9 bases and J lost 6, with 17 bases in between. CDR1 is LNHDA and CDR2 is SQIVND in the germline V gene (reference sequence). The CDR3 runs 13 residues.

V gene TRBV29-1 combines with J gene TRBJ1-2; D remains unclear. V shed 1 base and J shed 1 base, with 7 bases lying between them. Per germline, CDR1 SQVTM and CDR2 ANQGSEA. CDR3 length equals 13 residues. The DNA for the CDR3 is TGCAGCGTTGAAGTTCGGTTTAACTATGGCTACACCTTC. As protein: CSVEVRFNYGYTF.

The chain carries TRBV28 and TRBJ2-1, with D possibly matching TRBD2 (6 bases). The germline CDR1 and CDR2 sequences are MDHEN and SYDVKM. Between the trimmed V and J ends, which lost 6 bases and 5 bases, there was a span of 35 bases. The CDR3 spans 21 residues. The CDR3 nucleotides are TGTGCCAGCAGGGGGAATCCTGGGTTTAGCGGAGCTACCCAAGCCGACAATGAGCAGTTCTTC. Protein sequence: CASRGNPGFSGATQADNEQFF.

This chain connects TRBV6-5 to TRBJ1-1; D is unclear. Trimming left V 2 bases short and J 0 bases short, with 7 bases between. There are 14 residues in the CDR3. Germline CDR1 is MNHEY and CDR2 is SVGAGI. The CDR3 DNA reads TGTGCCAGCAGTTACGGACTGCTGAACACTGAAGCTTTCTTT. Its protein is CASSYGLLNTEAFF.

The chain combines TRBV14 with TRBJ1-3; D is ambiguous. The CDR3 consists of 15 residues. Germline CDR1 reads SGHDN; CDR2 reads FVKESK. Between the trimmed V and J ends, which lost 2 bases and 1 base, there was a span of 9 bases. CDR3 in amino acids: CASSQILSSGNTIYF. CDR3 nucleotides: TGTGCCAGCAGCCAAATTCTCAGTTCTGGAAACACCATATATTTT.

The chain's CDR3 is CASSVTQGRDGYTF. The CDR3, as DNA: TGTGCCAGCAGCGTCACCCAGGGTAGAGATGGCTACACCTTC. The chain has TRBV6-5 and TRBJ1-2; TRBD1 might be the D (5 bases). There are 14 residues in the CDR3. V lost 6 bases and J 6 bases, leaving 17 bases between the germline ends. Germline values: CDR1 MNHEY, CDR2 SVGAGI.

The chain links TRBV7-9 to TRBJ2-3; 7 bases are a match to TRBD1. The CDR3 runs to 14 residues. Trimming took 2 bases from V and 5 from J; bases not matched to a gene: 4. Germline CDR1 reads SEHNR; CDR2 reads FQNEAQ (reference sequence). CDR3 protein: CASSLLRDRDTQYF. CDR3 coding DNA: TGTGCCAGCAGCTTACTTCGGGACAGAGATACGCAGTATTTT.